A single sample gave rise to the 21 T cell receptor beta chains below, sequenced in a study of blood T cell repertoires in COVID-19. Here immunoSEQ multiplex PCR was the method, and the copy in TCRdb shows in-frame clones only, minus some. The sample includes about 19,000 clones, roughly 90% of them seen just once. Material: peripheral blood. These TCRs come from a human donor in a cohort sampled during active COVID-19.

The gene calls are TRBV27 and TRBJ2-7; D uncertain. CDR1 is MNHEY, CDR2 SMNVEV, per germline (reference sequence). Trimming removed 0 bases at V and 5 bases at J, with 8 bases between. This CDR3 is built from 13 residues. This CDR3 reads CASSLSEQNEQYF. For the CDR3, the DNA is TGTGCCAGCAGTTTATCGGAACAGAACGAGCAGTACTTC.

This chain joins TRBV10-2 and TRBJ2-5; no clear D gene. The CDR3 spans 13 residues. Germline V gives CDR1 WSHSY, CDR2 SAAADI. V lost 0 bases and J lost 7, with 9 bases in between. The CDR3 bases are TGCGCCAGCAGTGAGTCAGCCTTTGGGACCCAGTACTTC. It encodes CASSESAFGTQYF.

The gene calls are TRBV4-1 and TRBJ1-2; possibly TRBD1 for D (5 bases). Germline V gene lookup returns CDR1 MGHRA and CDR2 YSYEKL. The CDR3 contains 16 residues. V lost 0 bases to trimming and J lost 3 bases, with 14 bases between them. CDR3 amino acids: CASSQDFNRKDYGYTF. Written as DNA, the CDR3 is TGCGCCAGCAGCCAAGATTTTAACAGGAAGGACTATGGCTACACCTTC.

V is TRBV6-5 and J is TRBJ1-2, with D possibly TRBD1 on 5 matching bases. The CDR3 loop spans 14 amino acids. The germline CDR1 and CDR2 sequences are MNHEY and SVGAGI. V was clipped by 5 bases and J by 4 bases, with 14 bases between them. Here the CDR3 reads CASSLGERRYGYTF. In DNA form, the CDR3 reads TGTGCCAGCAGTCTAGGGGAACGGCGCTATGGCTACACCTTC.

The chain is built from TRBV30 and TRBJ2-5; TRBD1 agrees at 10 bases. V shed 4 bases and J 4 bases; nucleotides not matched to a gene: 6. This CDR3 is 14 amino acids long. Germline loops: CDR1 GTSNPN, CDR2 SVGIG (reference sequence). The chain's CDR3 is CAWTVTGGRETQYF. The CDR3 DNA reads as TGTGCCTGGACCGTGACAGGGGGCAGAGAGACCCAGTACTTC.

The genes are TRBV6-6 and TRBJ2-7; 10 bases are a match to TRBD1. This CDR3 has 15 residues. V was pared by 7 bases and J by 3 bases, with 9 bases of the junction left unmatched. Germline-derived CDR1 and CDR2 are MNHNY and SVGAGI (reference sequence). CDR3 loop: CASKQPGQGFYEQYF. In DNA form, the CDR3 reads TGTGCCAGCAAACAGCCGGGACAGGGGTTCTACGAGCAGTACTTC.

The chain carries TRBV6-6 and TRBJ1-5; TRBD1 matches 9 bases. Germline V gives CDR1 MNHNY, CDR2 SVGAGI (reference sequence). V lost 7 bases, J lost 4 bases, and 8 bases stayed unmatched. There are 15 residues in the CDR3. As DNA, the CDR3 is TGTGCCAGCACCTCCGGACAGGGGCGGAATCAGCCCCAGCATTTT. Amino acid sequence: CASTSGQGRNQPQHF.

The V gene is TRBV7-6, the J gene TRBJ2-1; D remains ambiguous. Trimming cost V 4 bases and J 0 bases, with 13 bases left between them. The CDR3 is 16 amino acids. The germline gives CDR1 SGHVS, CDR2 FNYEAQ. The CDR3 sequence: CASSSTGSGSYNEQFF. In nucleotides, the CDR3 is TGTGCCAGCAGCTCCACGGGTTCGGGCTCCTACAATGAGCAGTTCTTC.

This rearrangement joins TRBV28 to TRBJ2-7, with D possibly matching TRBD1 (6 bases). The CDR3 totals 13 residues. Germline assignment: CDR1 MDHEN and CDR2 SYDVKM. The germline V and J ends were trimmed by 7 bases and 0 bases, with 10 bases remaining between them. In DNA form, the CDR3 reads TGTGCCAGCACCCGGGACAACTCCTACGAGCAGTACTTC. Encoded protein: CASTRDNSYEQYF.

The genes are TRBV19 and TRBJ1-5; 8 bases map to TRBD1. The CDR3 is 16 amino acids. After removal of 4 bases from V and 1 base from J, the junction contained 6 bases not matched to a gene. The germline gives CDR1 LNHDA, CDR2 SQIVND (reference sequence). CDR3: CASSTSQGVSNQPQHF. In DNA, the CDR3 is TGTGCCAGTAGTACCTCACAGGGGGTCAGCAATCAGCCCCAGCATTTT.

V is TRBV30 and J is TRBJ2-7; TRBD1 matches at 10 bases. Trimming at V came to 1 base and at J to 5 bases, leaving 8 bases not matched to a gene. The germline V gene encodes CDR1 GTSNPN and CDR2 SVGIG (reference sequence). CDR3 size: 15 residues. This chain's CDR3 is CAWSGIGTGVNEQYF. The DNA of the CDR3 is TGTGCCTGGAGTGGAATCGGGACAGGGGTCAACGAGCAGTACTTC.

J is TRBJ1-4 and V is TRBV5-1; D remains ambiguous. The germline V and J ends were trimmed by 1 base and 2 bases, with 6 bases remaining between them. CDR1 is SGHRS and CDR2 is YFSETQ in the germline V gene. This CDR3 region has 14 residues. The CDR3 bases are TGCGCCAGCAGCTTGAGCGTCACTAATGAAAAACTGTTTTTT. Translation gives CASSLSVTNEKLFF.

The V call is TRBV18, the J call TRBJ1-3, with D maybe TRBD1 (6 bases). Trimming stripped 5 bases from V and 1 base from J, with 12 bases between. This CDR3 has 15 residues. CDR1 KGHSH and CDR2 LQKENI come from the germline V gene. The DNA of the CDR3 is TGTGCCAGCTCAAAGGACAGCGTGTCTGGAAACACCATATATTTT. Residues: CASSKDSVSGNTIYF.

CDR3 DNA sequence: TGTGCCAGCAGTGAACAGGATGGGACCCAGTACTTC. Translated: CASSEQDGTQYF. This sequence joins TRBV25-1 and TRBJ2-5; D gene ambiguous. Between the trimmed V and J ends, which lost 2 bases and 7 bases, there was a span of 8 bases. Germline CDR1 reads MGHDK; CDR2 reads SYGVNS. This CDR3 has 12 amino acids.

The chain uses TRBV5-1 and TRBJ2-3, with 7 bases lining up with TRBD1. CDR1 and CDR2 from the germline V gene are SGHRS and YFSETQ. The CDR3 spans 15 residues. V shed 4 bases, J shed 0 bases, and the junction held 5 bases outside the gene matches. The DNA for the CDR3 is TGCGCCAGCAGCCGTGGGACAGCTAGCACAGATACGCAGTATTTT. Encoded protein: CASSRGTASTDTQYF.

The chain has TRBV30 and TRBJ1-5; D gene ambiguous. This CDR3 spans 15 amino acids. Looked up from germline, CDR1 is GTSNPN and CDR2 is SVGIG (reference sequence). V lost 0 bases and J 0 bases, leaving 9 bases between the germline ends. CDR3 in DNA: TGTGCCTGGAGTGTACGGAGGGATAGCAATCAGCCCCAGCATTTT. Translation: CAWSVRRDSNQPQHF.

This chain uses TRBV28 with TRBJ2-3; the D gene is possibly TRBD2 (5 bases). Germline loops: CDR1 MDHEN, CDR2 SYDVKM. V was clipped by 6 bases and J by 4 bases, with 11 bases between them. The CDR3 sequence is 13 residues long. In nucleotides, the CDR3 is TGTGCCAGCAGAGGCCCCGGGGCAGATACGCAGTATTTT. This translates into CASRGPGADTQYF.

This clone was picked up a small number of times. The chain employs TRBV5-4 and TRBJ1-2; D possibly corresponds to TRBD1 (6 bases). This CDR3 has 16 amino acids. The germline V and J ends were trimmed by 3 bases and 4 bases, with 19 bases remaining between them. The germline V gene has CDR1 SGHNT and CDR2 YYREEE (reference sequence). The CDR3 reads CASSSTRGRGLYGYTF. The CDR3 DNA reads as TGTGCCAGCAGCTCGACCAGGGGCCGGGGCCTCTATGGCTACACCTTC.

This CDR3 is CASSFGEVSEAFF. The DNA for the CDR3 is TGTGCCAGCAGTTTCGGCGAGGTCTCTGAAGCTTTCTTT. V gene TRBV12-3 or TRBV12-4 combines with J gene TRBJ1-1, with no clear D. The CDR3 covers 13 residues. Trimming shortened V by 3 bases and J by 6 bases, and 11 bases separated the two germline ends.

Turning to this clone: The sample has other DNA sequences that encode this CDR3 too. The chain recombines TRBV6-5 with TRBJ2-6; a possible D gene is TRBD1 (6 bases). The germline V gene has CDR1 MNHEY and CDR2 SVGAGI. V was cut by 2 bases and J by 1 base, with 6 bases left in between. The length of the CDR3 is 15 residues. The CDR3 reads CASSYRGSGANVLTF. CDR3 DNA sequence: TGTGCCAGCAGTTACAGGGGGTCTGGGGCCAACGTCCTGACTTTC.

V usage is TRBV10-1 and J usage is TRBJ2-1; the match to TRBD1 covers 9 bases. Unmatched junction bases numbered 3, after V lost 2 bases and J lost 4 bases. Germline V CDR1 and CDR2: WNHNN, SYGVQD (reference sequence). CDR3 size: 15 residues. CDR3 DNA sequence: TGCGCCAGCAGTGAGGTGGACAGGGGATACAATGAGCAGTTCTTC. Translation gives CASSEVDRGYNEQFF.